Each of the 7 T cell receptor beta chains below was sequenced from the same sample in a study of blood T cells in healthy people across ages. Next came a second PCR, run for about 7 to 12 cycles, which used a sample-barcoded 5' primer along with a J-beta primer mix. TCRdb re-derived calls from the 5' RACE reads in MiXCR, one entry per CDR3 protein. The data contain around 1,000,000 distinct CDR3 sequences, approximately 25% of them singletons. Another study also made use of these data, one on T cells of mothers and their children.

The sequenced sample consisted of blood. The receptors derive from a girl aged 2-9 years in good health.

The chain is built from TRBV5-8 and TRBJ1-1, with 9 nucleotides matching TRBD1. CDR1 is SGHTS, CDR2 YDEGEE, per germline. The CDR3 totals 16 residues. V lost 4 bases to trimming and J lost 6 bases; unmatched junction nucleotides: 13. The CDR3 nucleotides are TGTGCCAGCAGCCCTACAGGGACAGGGTATAACGCTGAAGCTTTCTTT. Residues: CASSPTGTGYNAEAFF.

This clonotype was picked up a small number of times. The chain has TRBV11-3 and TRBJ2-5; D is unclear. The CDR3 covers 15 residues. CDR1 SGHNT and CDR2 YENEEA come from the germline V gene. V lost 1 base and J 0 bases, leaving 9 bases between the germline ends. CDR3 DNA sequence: TGTGCCAGCAGCTTAGCTCACGCGTACCAAGAGACCCAGTACTTC. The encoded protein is CASSLAHAYQETQYF.

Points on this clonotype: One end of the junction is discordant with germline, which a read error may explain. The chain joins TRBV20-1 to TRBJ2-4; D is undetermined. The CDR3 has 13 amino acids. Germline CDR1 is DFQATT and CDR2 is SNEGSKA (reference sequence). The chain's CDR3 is CGARTLAKNIQYF. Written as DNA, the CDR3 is TGCGGTGCTAGAACCCTAGCCAAAAACATTCAGTACTTC.

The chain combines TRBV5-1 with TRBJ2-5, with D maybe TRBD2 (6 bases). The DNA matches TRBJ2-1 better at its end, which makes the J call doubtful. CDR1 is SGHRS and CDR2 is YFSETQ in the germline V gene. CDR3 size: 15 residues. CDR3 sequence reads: CASSLGVGWEDEQFF. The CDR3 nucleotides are TGCGCCAGCAGCTTGGGGGTTGGTTGGGAGGATGAGCAGTTCTTC.

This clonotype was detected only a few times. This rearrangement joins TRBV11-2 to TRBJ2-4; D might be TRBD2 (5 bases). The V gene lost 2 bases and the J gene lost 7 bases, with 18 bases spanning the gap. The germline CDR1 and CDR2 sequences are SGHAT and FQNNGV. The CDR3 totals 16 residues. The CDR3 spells CASSLISGEGSNIQYF. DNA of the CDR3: TGTGCCAGCAGCTTAATCTCCGGGGAAGGTAGTAACATTCAGTACTTC. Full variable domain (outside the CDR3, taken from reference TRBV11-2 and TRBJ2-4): EAGVAQSPRYKIIEKRQSVAFWCNPISGHATLYWYQQILGQGPKLLIQFQNNGVVDDSQLPKDRFSAERLKGVDSTLKIQPAKLEDSAVYLCASSLISGEGSNIQYFGAGTRLSVL.

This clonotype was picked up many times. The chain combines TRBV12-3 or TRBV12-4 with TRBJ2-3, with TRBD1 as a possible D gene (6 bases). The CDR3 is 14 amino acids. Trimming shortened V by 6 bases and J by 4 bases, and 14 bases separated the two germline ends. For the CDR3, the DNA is TGTGCCAGCAGCTCACCTGAGGGGGCAGATACGCAGTATTTT. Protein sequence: CASSSPEGADTQYF.

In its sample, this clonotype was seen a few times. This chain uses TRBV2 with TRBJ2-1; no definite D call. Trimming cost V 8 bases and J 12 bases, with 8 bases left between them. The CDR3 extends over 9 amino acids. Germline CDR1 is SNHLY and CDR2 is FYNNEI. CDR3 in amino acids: CASLTGQFF. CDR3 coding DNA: TGTGCCAGCCTCACGGGGCAGTTCTTC.